This TCR beta chain was sequenced during a study of cytomegalovirus exposure and HLA in healthy donors. PCR primers comprised 60 Vbeta and 13 Jbeta primers. Produced via immunoSEQ multiplex PCR; TCRdb's table is partial and in-frame only. This table lists more than 40,000 clones. CDR1 and CDR2 (germline): MRHNA, SNTAGT. With 6 bases clipped from V and 5 bases from J, the junction kept 2 bases outside the gene matches. CDR3 size: 13 residues. The receptor's source is a female donor in good health and CMV-seronegative. This chain uses TRBV6-4 with TRBJ1-5, with 9 bases matching TRBD1. The source material was PBMCs. CDR3 sequence (DNA): TGTGCCAGCAGCCGGGACAGGGATCAGCCCCAGCATTTT. This translates into CASSRDRDQPQHF.